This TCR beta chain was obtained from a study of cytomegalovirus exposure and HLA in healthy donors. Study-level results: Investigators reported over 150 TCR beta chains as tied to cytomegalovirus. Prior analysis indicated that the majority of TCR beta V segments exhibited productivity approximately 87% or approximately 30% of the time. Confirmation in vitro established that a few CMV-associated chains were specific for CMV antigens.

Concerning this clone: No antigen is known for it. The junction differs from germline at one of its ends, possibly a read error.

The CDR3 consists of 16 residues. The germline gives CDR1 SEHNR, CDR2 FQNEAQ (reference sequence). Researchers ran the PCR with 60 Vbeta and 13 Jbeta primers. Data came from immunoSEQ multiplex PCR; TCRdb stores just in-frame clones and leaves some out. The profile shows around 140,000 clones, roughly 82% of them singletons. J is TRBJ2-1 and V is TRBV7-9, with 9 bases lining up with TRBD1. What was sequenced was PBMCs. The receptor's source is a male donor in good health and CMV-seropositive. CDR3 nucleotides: TGTTCCAGCAGCTCCCGGCCGAGGACAGGGGACAATGAGCAGTTCTTC. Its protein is CSSSSRPRTGDNEQFF.